The 19 T cell receptor beta chains below were found in one sample sequenced in a study of radiation and T cells in renal cell carcinoma. The time point is: blood 2 weeks post-SBRT. Treatment specified: 15 Gy SBRT to primary tumor, nephrectomy 4 weeks later. Some clones are missing from TCRdb's copy, which holds only in-frame ones; the method was immunoSEQ multiplex PCR. This repertoire shows tens of thousands of clones, 80% to 90% found once; its top ten account for 22%. Sequenced material: blood, taken from a patient whose treatment included radiotherapy and nephrectomy. The receptors here all came from a woman in her 50s with renal cell carcinoma.

The rearrangement joins TRBV15 to TRBJ2-7; TRBD1 aligns across 8 bases. Germline CDR1 reads LNHNV; CDR2 reads YYDKDF (reference sequence). V shed 5 bases and J 5 bases; nucleotides not matched to a gene: 11. CDR3 size: 15 residues. The CDR3 spells CATSPRGRGRNEQYF. As DNA, the CDR3 is TGTGCCACCAGCCCTCGAGGCAGGGGGCGAAACGAGCAGTACTTC.

V is TRBV6-1 and J is TRBJ2-5; D uncertain. The CDR3 loop spans 13 amino acids. V was shortened by 7 bases and J by 3 bases, with 12 bases between the two germline ends. The germline V gene has CDR1 MNHNS and CDR2 SASEGT. The CDR3 is CASTQSSEETQYF. CDR3 bases: TGTGCCAGCACACAATCGTCCGAAGAGACCCAGTACTTC.

The J gene is TRBJ2-5, the V gene TRBV10-3; TRBD1 matches 12 bases. The CDR3 has 14 residues. The V gene's germline CDR1 is ENHRY and CDR2 SYGVKD. V lost 2 bases and J lost 5; bases outside the gene matches: 0. CDR3 loop: CAISEGTGGETQYF. CDR3 in DNA: TGTGCCATCAGTGAGGGGACAGGGGGCGAGACCCAGTACTTC.

Here the CDR3 DNA reads TGTGCCAGCAGCCCCAGGACAGGGGACATCACCGGGGAGCTGTTTTTT. Its protein is CASSPRTGDITGELFF. V gene TRBV7-2 combines with J gene TRBJ2-2; the match to TRBD1 covers 9 bases. The J segment lost 4 bases and the V segment lost 5 bases, leaving 8 bases of the junction unmatched. The CDR3 runs to 16 residues. Germline V CDR1 and CDR2: SGHTA, FQGNSA.

This rearrangement joins TRBV19 to TRBJ1-6; D call uncertain. CDR1 is LNHDA and CDR2 is SQIVND in the germline V gene (reference sequence). V was pared by 7 bases and J by 5 bases, with 18 bases between. The CDR3 is 16 residues long. Here the CDR3 DNA reads TGTGCCAGTACCGCCCGGCCGAGAGGAAATAATTCACCCCTCCACTTT. Encoded protein: CASTARPRGNNSPLHF.

The chain employs TRBV5-6 and TRBJ2-5; D may be TRBD1 (5 bases). V was pared by 0 bases and J by 2 bases, with 11 bases between. CDR3 size: 15 residues. CDR1 and CDR2 from the germline V gene are SGHDT and YYEEEE. Here the CDR3 DNA reads TGTGCCAGCAGCTTGGCCCGACAGCGTCAAGAGACCCAGTACTTC. Its translation: CASSLARQRQETQYF. Filled out from reference TRBV5-6 and TRBJ2-5, the complete variable domain reads DAGVTQSPTHLIKTRGQQVTLRCSPKSGHDTVSWYQQALGQGPQFIFQYYEEEERQRGNFPDRFSGHQFPNYSSELNVNALLLGDSALYLCASSLARQRQETQYFGPGTRLLVL.

The chain employs TRBV7-8 and TRBJ2-2, with a tentative D call TRBD1 (6 bases). The germline gives CDR1 SGHVS, CDR2 FQNEAQ. The CDR3 is 13 amino acids. Trimming left V 5 bases short and J 6 bases short, with 10 bases between. This chain's CDR3 is CASSRTASGELFF. The CDR3 region has the DNA TGTGCCAGCAGCAGGACAGCGTCCGGGGAGCTGTTTTTT.

The sample holds one count of this clone. The genes are TRBV5-1 and TRBJ1-1; 10 bases are a match to TRBD1. This CDR3 comprises 13 residues. Germline loops: CDR1 SGHRS, CDR2 YFSETQ. The V gene end was trimmed by 6 bases and the J gene end by 4 bases; junction bases not matched to a gene: 3. The CDR3 bases are TGCGCCAGCACCTGGACAGGGGGCACTGAAGCTTTCTTT. Its translation: CASTWTGGTEAFF.

This chain connects TRBV10-3 to TRBJ1-2; no clear D. V shed 5 bases and J shed 7 bases, with 26 bases lying between them. The CDR3 loop spans 17 amino acids. Per germline, CDR1 ENHRY and CDR2 SYGVKD. CDR3 nucleotides: TGTGCCATCAGTAACCTCGGGGAGGGTCCTATCTCGGGTGGCTACACCTTC. Amino acid sequence: CAISNLGEGPISGGYTF.

CDR3: CASSLEPDTQYF. DNA of the CDR3: TGTGCCAGCAGTTTAGAACCAGATACGCAGTATTTT. V gene TRBV28 combines with J gene TRBJ2-3; D is unresolved. V gave up 2 bases and J gave up 4 bases, with 4 bases separating them. Per germline, CDR1 MDHEN and CDR2 SYDVKM. This CDR3 is built from 12 residues.

The chain joins TRBV5-1 to TRBJ2-3, with D uncertain. The germline V gene has CDR1 SGHRS and CDR2 YFSETQ. The CDR3 spans 15 residues. The V end was cut by 0 bases, the J end by 2 bases, with 10 bases between. The CDR3 protein is CASSLEGYSTDTQYF. The DNA for the CDR3 is TGCGCCAGCAGCTTGGAAGGCTACTCCACAGATACGCAGTATTTT.

The chain is built from TRBV29-1 and TRBJ2-7; the D is unclear. The germline V gene encodes CDR1 SQVTM and CDR2 ANQGSEA. CDR3 length: 11 residues. Trimming took off 4 bases at V and 3 bases at J, with 7 bases between the two ends. CDR3 region: CSVVKGYEQYF. In DNA, the CDR3 is TGCAGCGTTGTTAAGGGCTACGAGCAGTACTTC.

This sequence joins TRBV28 and TRBJ1-6; weak D call: TRBD1 (5 bases). Germline CDR1 reads MDHEN; CDR2 reads SYDVKM. The CDR3 runs 13 residues. Trimming left V 7 bases short and J 8 bases short, with 12 bases between. The CDR3 DNA is TGTGCCAGCACGGGGGACGTCCATTCACCCCTCCACTTT. Its translation is CASTGDVHSPLHF.

This chain uses TRBV6-5 with TRBJ1-2, with 7 bases fitting TRBD1. The CDR3 spans 13 residues. Trimming at V came to 11 bases and at J to 4 bases, leaving 10 bases not matched to a gene. CDR1 and CDR2 (germline): MNHEY, SVGAGI. In DNA form, the CDR3 reads TGTGCCGGCTATAACAGGGGACCCTATGGCTACACCTTC. Protein sequence: CAGYNRGPYGYTF.

J is TRBJ1-6 and V is TRBV5-1; 8 bases map to TRBD1. Germline values: CDR1 SGHRS, CDR2 YFSETQ. The CDR3 is 17 amino acids. V dropped 4 bases and J dropped 5; count of bases not matched to a gene: 11. Here the CDR3 reads CASSANPQGVDNSPLHF. Written as DNA, the CDR3 is TGCGCCAGCAGCGCTAATCCACAGGGGGTGGATAATTCACCCCTCCACTTT. The full variable domain, with the rest looked up from reference TRBV5-1 and TRBJ1-6, is KAGVTQTPRYLIKTRGQQVTLSCSPISGHRSVSWYQQTPGQGLQFLFEYFSETQRNKGNFPGRFSGRQFSNSRSEMNVSTLELGDSALYLCASSANPQGVDNSPLHFGNGTRLTVT.

The chain is built from TRBV19 and TRBJ2-2; 7 nucleotides match TRBD2. Germline CDR1 reads LNHDA; CDR2 reads SQIVND (reference sequence). There are 17 residues in the CDR3. With V trimmed by 3 bases and J by 6 bases, 13 bases remained unmatched. The CDR3 region is CASSMAFRGGRAGELFF. CDR3 coding DNA: TGTGCCAGTAGTATGGCTTTTCGGGGCGGGAGAGCCGGGGAGCTGTTTTTT.

V and J are TRBV30 and TRBJ1-5; no reliable D call. V was pared by 3 bases and J by 4 bases, with 10 bases between. CDR1 is GTSNPN and CDR2 is SVGIG in the germline V gene (reference sequence). The CDR3 consists of 13 residues. The CDR3 loop is CAWSLTVNQPQHF. The DNA of the CDR3 is TGTGCCTGGAGCCTCACAGTTAATCAGCCCCAGCATTTT.

The V gene is TRBV21-1, the J gene TRBJ2-5; the D call in the table, TRBD2, was not verified against the DNA. TRBV21-1 is a listed pseudogene. This CDR3 is built from 15 residues. CDR3 DNA: TGTGCCAGCAGCAAAGTTGAGGGCCGAGAAGAGACCCAGTACTTC. It translates to CASSKVEGREETQYF.

This clone is a singleton in its sample. The V and J genes are TRBV6-6 and TRBJ2-7; the match to TRBD1 covers 7 bases. V lost 4 bases, J lost 5 bases, and 14 bases stayed unmatched. This CDR3 comprises 16 residues. CDR1 MNHNY and CDR2 SVGAGI come from the germline V gene (reference sequence). The CDR3 sequence: CASSFLPGQRRDEQYF. CDR3 nucleotides: TGTGCCAGCAGTTTTTTACCGGGACAGCGACGTGACGAGCAGTACTTC.